Below are 16 T cell receptor beta chains sequenced from a single sample in a study of T cells in localized non-small cell lung cancer. Profiled with immunoSEQ multiplex PCR; TCRdb holds only in-frame clones, not every one. The data hold tens of thousands of clones, with more than 80% observed a single time. This material consisted of peripheral blood, taken before any cancer treatment. These TCRs come from a male donor at least 60 years old with stage III squamous cell lung carcinoma.

The V call is TRBV18, the J call TRBJ1-1; 7 nucleotides match TRBD1. V trimming: 0 bases; J trimming: 4 bases; junction bases outside the gene matches: 14. Germline values: CDR1 KGHSH, CDR2 LQKENI. This CDR3 contains 18 residues. The CDR3 loop reads CASSPPAWAGGWGTEAFF. CDR3 sequence (DNA): TGTGCCAGCTCACCACCTGCTTGGGCAGGGGGATGGGGCACTGAAGCTTTCTTT.

In its sample, this clone was seen a few times. This sequence joins TRBV7-2 and TRBJ1-4; 10 positions match TRBD1. This CDR3 comprises 16 residues. Looked up from germline, CDR1 is SGHTA and CDR2 is FQGNSA. Trimming took 5 bases from V and 2 from J; bases not matched to a gene: 5. The CDR3 nucleotides read TGTGCCAGCAGCAGGGACAGGGGCGCGACTAATGAAAAACTGTTTTTT. This translates into CASSRDRGATNEKLFF.

The chain carries TRBV9 and TRBJ1-2; D is possibly TRBD1 (5 bases). Trimming took off 0 bases at V and 8 bases at J, with 14 bases between the two ends. This CDR3 spans 14 amino acids. Germline V gives CDR1 SGDLS, CDR2 YYNGEE. DNA for the CDR3: TGTGCCAGCAGCGTAGGTGGGACCCTGGGCGGCTACACCTTC. Protein product: CASSVGGTLGGYTF.

In its sample, this clone was seen a few times. One end of the junction is discordant with germline, which a read error may explain. The chain combines TRBV7-9 with TRBJ1-1, with D hard to call. The CDR3 runs to 14 residues. Germline values: CDR1 SEHNR, CDR2 FQNEAQ (reference sequence). The CDR3: CASSLEGSNTEAFF. The CDR3 coding sequence is TGTGCCAGCAGTTTAGAGGGATCGAACACTGAAGCTTTCTTT.

This chain joins TRBV10-3 and TRBJ1-4, with a weak D call TRBD1 (5 bases). This CDR3 contains 15 residues. V was shortened by 3 bases and J by 5 bases, with 13 bases between the two germline ends. Germline values: CDR1 ENHRY, CDR2 SYGVKD. CDR3 in DNA: TGTGCCATCAGTGACCCCGGGACGGTGAATGAAAAACTGTTTTTT. Amino acid sequence: CAISDPGTVNEKLFF.

This clone was seen more than once but under ten times. The chain combines TRBV18 with TRBJ1-6, with D unclear. V was shortened by 3 bases and J by 5 bases, with 11 bases between the two germline ends. This CDR3 is built from 15 residues. Per the germline V gene, CDR1 is KGHSH and CDR2 is LQKENI. This CDR3 is CASSPTVSDNSPLHF. Here the CDR3 DNA reads TGTGCCAGCTCACCGACCGTAAGCGATAATTCACCCCTCCACTTT.

The chain recombines TRBV28 with TRBJ2-3, with 7 positions matching TRBD2. V lost 5 bases to trimming and J lost 4 bases; unmatched junction nucleotides: 15. Germline V CDR1 and CDR2: MDHEN, SYDVKM. CDR3 length: 17 residues. CDR3 residues: CASSGDPTSHSADTQYF. The CDR3 nucleotides read TGTGCCAGCAGTGGAGACCCGACTAGCCATAGTGCAGATACGCAGTATTTT.

The sample holds a few counts of this clone. The chain is built from TRBV9 and TRBJ1-4; D is uncertain. The germline gives CDR1 SGDLS, CDR2 YYNGEE. The V and J ends lost 0 bases and 8 bases respectively, with 11 bases between them. The CDR3 is made up of 14 amino acids. The CDR3 DNA is TGTGCCAGCAGCGTAGGCCACTTAGGGGAAAAACTGTTTTTT. Its protein product is CASSVGHLGEKLFF.

V usage is TRBV5-4 and J usage is TRBJ2-3; 7 bases agree with TRBD2. The CDR3 is 14 residues long. Losses at the gene ends were 4 bases for V and 2 bases for J; bases not matched to a gene: 4. Germline assignment: CDR1 SGHNT and CDR2 YYREEE (reference sequence). The CDR3 DNA is TGTGCCAGCAGCGCGACTAGCCTCACAGATACGCAGTATTTT. Protein sequence: CASSATSLTDTQYF.

This chain connects TRBV4-2 to TRBJ2-1; 7 bases agree with TRBD1. After removal of 4 bases from V and 0 bases from J, the junction contained 0 bases not matched to a gene. The germline gives CDR1 LGHNA, CDR2 YNFKEQ. The CDR3 loop spans 14 amino acids. The CDR3 nucleotides read TGTGCCAGCAGCCGACAGGGCTCCTACAATGAGCAGTTCTTC. Residues: CASSRQGSYNEQFF.

The chain carries TRBV18 and TRBJ1-2, with 9 bases fitting TRBD1. The CDR3 covers 18 residues. Germline V CDR1 and CDR2: KGHSH, LQKENI. Trimming cost V 2 bases and J 3 bases; bases outside gene matches: 13. CDR3 protein: CASSPRLSGQGTDYGYTF. CDR3 coding DNA: TGTGCCAGCTCACCAAGATTATCGGGACAGGGTACGGACTATGGCTACACCTTC.

The rearrangement links TRBV11-1 to TRBJ2-1, with D maybe TRBD2 (6 bases). The V gene lost 4 bases and the J gene lost 9 bases, with 16 bases spanning the gap. CDR3 length equals 14 residues. CDR1 SGHAT and CDR2 FQDESV come from the germline V gene (reference sequence). The CDR3 nucleotides read TGTGCCAGCAGCTCCGTAACTAGCACCGGTGAGCAGTTCTTC. Translation gives CASSSVTSTGEQFF.

The chain employs TRBV6-1 and TRBJ1-5; possibly TRBD1 for D (6 bases). The CDR3 loop spans 16 amino acids. V was trimmed by 3 bases and J by 1 base, leaving 13 bases between them. CDR1 and CDR2 (germline): MNHNS, SASEGT. The CDR3 spells CASSDVGGASNQPQHF. The CDR3 DNA is TGTGCCAGCAGTGATGTCGGGGGGGCGAGCAATCAGCCCCAGCATTTT.

The J gene is TRBJ1-5, the V gene TRBV19; 8 bases fit TRBD1. This CDR3 has 17 amino acids. CDR1 and CDR2 (germline): LNHDA, SQIVND (reference sequence). V trimming: 6 bases; J trimming: 1 base; junction bases outside the gene matches: 11. In DNA form, the CDR3 reads TGTGCCAGTAGCAACATTCGACAGGGGAGAAGCAATCAGCCCCAGCATTTT. Its protein is CASSNIRQGRSNQPQHF. Full variable domain (remainder filled in from reference TRBV19 and TRBJ1-5): DGGITQSPKYLFRKEGQNVTLSCEQNLNHDAMYWYRQDPGQGLRLIYYSQIVNDFQKGDIAEGYSVSREKKESFPLTVTSAQKNPTAFYLCASSNIRQGRSNQPQHFGDGTRLSIL.

This clone appeared many times. This chain links TRBV30 with TRBJ2-1; unclear D gene. V was shortened by 7 bases and J by 3 bases, with 7 bases between the two germline ends. Germline V CDR1 and CDR2: GTSNPN, SVGIG (reference sequence). The length of the CDR3 is 11 residues. DNA for the CDR3: TGTGCCTCGGACCTCTACAATGAGCAGTTCTTC. It specifies CASDLYNEQFF.

In this sample, this clone turned up once. V usage is TRBV29-1 and J usage is TRBJ2-3, with unresolved D. Germline CDR1 is SQVTM and CDR2 is ANQGSEA. V was pared by 4 bases and J by 6 bases, with 14 bases between. The CDR3 has 13 residues. The CDR3 DNA is TGCAGCGTTGGACACCTACTCACGGATACGCAGTATTTT. Residues: CSVGHLLTDTQYF.